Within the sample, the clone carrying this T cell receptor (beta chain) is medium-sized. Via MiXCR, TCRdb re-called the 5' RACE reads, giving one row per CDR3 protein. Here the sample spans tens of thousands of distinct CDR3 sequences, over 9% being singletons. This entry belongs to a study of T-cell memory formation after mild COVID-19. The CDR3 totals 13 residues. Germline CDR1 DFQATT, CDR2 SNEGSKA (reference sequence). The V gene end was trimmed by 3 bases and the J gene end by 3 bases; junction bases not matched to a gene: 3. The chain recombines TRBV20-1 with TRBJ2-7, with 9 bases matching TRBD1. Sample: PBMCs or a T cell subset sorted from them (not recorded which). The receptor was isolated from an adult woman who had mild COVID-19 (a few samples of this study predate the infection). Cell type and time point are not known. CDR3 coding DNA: TGCAGTGCTAGTCGGGACAGGGTCTACGAGCAGTACTTC. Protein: CSASRDRVYEQYF.